This entry is about one T cell receptor (beta chain). Germline CDR1 is SGHAT and CDR2 is FQNNGV. V was clipped by 5 bases and J by 3 bases, with 17 bases between them. The CDR3 is 16 amino acids. Assay: immunoSEQ multiplex PCR; the TCRdb copy retains only in-frame clones and omits some. Of around 71,000 clones listed, approximately 86% are singletons. This sample is part of a study of OX40 agonist ivuxolimab in advanced cancers. As for the study in general: Dose-escalation patients suffered from hepatocellular carcinoma, melanoma, renal cell or head and neck cancer.

The chain joins TRBV11-2 to TRBJ2-1; D gene uncertain. The material sequenced was CD4+ or CD8+ T cells sorted from blood, taken in a trial of the OX40 agonist ivuxolimab. The receptor comes from an adult with an advanced solid tumor such as melanoma, head and neck, liver or kidney cancer. CDR3: CASSPGGGSFYNEQFF. The CDR3 nucleotides are TGTGCCAGCAGCCCAGGCGGTGGATCCTTCTACAATGAGCAGTTCTTC.